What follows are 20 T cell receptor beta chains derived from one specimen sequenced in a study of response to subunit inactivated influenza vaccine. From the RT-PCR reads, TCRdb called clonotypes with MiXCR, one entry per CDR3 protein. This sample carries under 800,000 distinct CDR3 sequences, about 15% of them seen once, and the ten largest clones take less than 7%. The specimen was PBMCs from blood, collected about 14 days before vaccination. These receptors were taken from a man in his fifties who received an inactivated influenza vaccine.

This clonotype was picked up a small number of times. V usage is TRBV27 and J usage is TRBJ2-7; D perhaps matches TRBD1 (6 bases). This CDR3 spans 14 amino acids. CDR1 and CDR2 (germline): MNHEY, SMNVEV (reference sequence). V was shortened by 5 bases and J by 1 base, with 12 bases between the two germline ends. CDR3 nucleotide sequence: TGTGCCAGCAGTAAATACAGGGATTCCTACGAGCAGTACTTC. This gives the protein CASSKYRDSYEQYF.

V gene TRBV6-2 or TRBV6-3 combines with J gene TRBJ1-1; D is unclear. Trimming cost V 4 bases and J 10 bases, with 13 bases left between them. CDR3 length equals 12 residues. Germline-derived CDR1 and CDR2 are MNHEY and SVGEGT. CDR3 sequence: CASSSVPLGAFF. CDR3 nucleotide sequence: TGTGCCAGCAGTTCAGTTCCCTTGGGAGCTTTCTTT.

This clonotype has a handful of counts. Written as DNA, the CDR3 is TGCAGTGCCGGCACAGGGGCCACCTGGGATGGCTACACCTTC. It yields the protein CSAGTGATWDGYTF. The rearrangement joins TRBV20-1 to TRBJ1-2; 7 positions match TRBD1. The CDR3 totals 14 residues. The germline V gene has CDR1 DFQATT and CDR2 SNEGSKA (reference sequence). The ends lost 6 bases at V and 6 bases at J; junction bases unmatched: 13.

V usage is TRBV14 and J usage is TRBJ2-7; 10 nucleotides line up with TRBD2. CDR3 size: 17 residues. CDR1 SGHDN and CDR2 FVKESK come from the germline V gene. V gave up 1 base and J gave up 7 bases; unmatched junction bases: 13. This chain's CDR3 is CASSQVSGRAGGGEQYF. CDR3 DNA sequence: TGTGCCAGCAGCCAAGTATCCGGTCGAGCGGGAGGGGGAGAGCAGTACTTC.

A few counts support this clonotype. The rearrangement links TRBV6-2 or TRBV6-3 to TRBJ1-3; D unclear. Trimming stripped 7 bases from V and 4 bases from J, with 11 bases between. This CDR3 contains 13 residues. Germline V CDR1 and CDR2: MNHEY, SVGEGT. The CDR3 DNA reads TGTGCCAGCATGAACGCGGCGGGAAACACCATATATTTT. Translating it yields CASMNAAGNTIYF.

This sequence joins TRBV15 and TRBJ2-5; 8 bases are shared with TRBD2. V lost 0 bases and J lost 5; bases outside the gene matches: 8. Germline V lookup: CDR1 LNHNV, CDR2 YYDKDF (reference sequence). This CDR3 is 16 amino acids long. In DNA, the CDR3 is TGTGCCACCAGCAGAGATGGGACCGCTAGCGGGGAGACCCAGTACTTC. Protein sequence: CATSRDGTASGETQYF.

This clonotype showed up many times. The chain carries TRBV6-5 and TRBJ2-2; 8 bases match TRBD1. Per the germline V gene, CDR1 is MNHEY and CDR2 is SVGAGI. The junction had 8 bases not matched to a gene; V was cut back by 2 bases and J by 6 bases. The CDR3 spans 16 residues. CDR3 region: CASSYGQGFFAGELFF. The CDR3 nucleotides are TGTGCCAGCAGTTACGGACAGGGTTTCTTTGCCGGGGAGCTGTTTTTT.

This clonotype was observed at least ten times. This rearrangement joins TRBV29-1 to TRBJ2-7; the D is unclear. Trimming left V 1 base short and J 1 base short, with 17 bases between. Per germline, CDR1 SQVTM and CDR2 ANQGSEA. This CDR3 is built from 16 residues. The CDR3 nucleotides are TGCAGCGTTGAAGGGCTATTGGGTACTCATTCCTACGAGCAGTACTTC. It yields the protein CSVEGLLGTHSYEQYF.

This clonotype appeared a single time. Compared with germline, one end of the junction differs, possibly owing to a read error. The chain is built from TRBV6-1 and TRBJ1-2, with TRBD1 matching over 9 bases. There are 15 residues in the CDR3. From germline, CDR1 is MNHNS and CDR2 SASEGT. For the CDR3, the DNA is TGTGCCAGCAGCGCACCTAAACAGGGGGCCTATGGCGACACCTTC. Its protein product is CASSAPKQGAYGDTF.

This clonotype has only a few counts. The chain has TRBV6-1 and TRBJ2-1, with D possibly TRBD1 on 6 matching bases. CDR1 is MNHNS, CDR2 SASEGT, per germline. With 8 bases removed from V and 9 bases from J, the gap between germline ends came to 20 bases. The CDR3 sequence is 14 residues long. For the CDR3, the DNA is TGTGCCAGCGCTTCCTCCTCAGGGGTATGTGAGCAGTTCTTC. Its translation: CASASSSGVCEQFF.

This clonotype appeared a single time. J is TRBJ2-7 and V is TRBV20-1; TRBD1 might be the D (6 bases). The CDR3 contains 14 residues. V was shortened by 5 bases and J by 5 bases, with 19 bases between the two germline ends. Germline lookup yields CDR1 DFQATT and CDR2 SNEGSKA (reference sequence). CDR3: CSAVTGFKSHEQYF. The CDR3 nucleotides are TGCAGTGCTGTGACAGGTTTTAAGTCCCACGAGCAGTACTTC.

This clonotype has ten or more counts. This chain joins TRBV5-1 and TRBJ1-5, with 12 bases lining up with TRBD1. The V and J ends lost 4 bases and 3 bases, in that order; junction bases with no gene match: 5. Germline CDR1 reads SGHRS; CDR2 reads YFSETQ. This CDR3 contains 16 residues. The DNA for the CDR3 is TGCGCCAGCAGCGTAGGGACAGGGGGCGTCAATCAGCCCCAGCATTTT. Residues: CASSVGTGGVNQPQHF.

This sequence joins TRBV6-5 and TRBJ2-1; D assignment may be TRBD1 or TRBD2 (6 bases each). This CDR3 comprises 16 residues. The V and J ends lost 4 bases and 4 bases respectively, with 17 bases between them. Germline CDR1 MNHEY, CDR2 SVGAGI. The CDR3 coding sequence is TGTGCCAGCAGTTTAGGGGGGTCTGGGGTATACAATGAGCAGTTCTTC. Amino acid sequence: CASSLGGSGVYNEQFF.

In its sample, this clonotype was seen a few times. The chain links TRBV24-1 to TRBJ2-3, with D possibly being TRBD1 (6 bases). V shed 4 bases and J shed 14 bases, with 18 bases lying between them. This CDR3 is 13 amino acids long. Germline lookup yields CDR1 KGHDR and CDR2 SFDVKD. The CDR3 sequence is CATSDPLWGRWYF. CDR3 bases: TGTGCCACCAGTGACCCTTTGTGGGGGCGGTGGTATTTT.

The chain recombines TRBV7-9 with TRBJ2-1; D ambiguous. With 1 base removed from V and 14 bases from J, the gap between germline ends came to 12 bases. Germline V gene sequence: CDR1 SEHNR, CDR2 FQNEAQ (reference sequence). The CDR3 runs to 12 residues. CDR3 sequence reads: CASSLGSSWEFF. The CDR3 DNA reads TGTGCCAGCAGCTTAGGGTCGTCCTGGGAGTTCTTC.

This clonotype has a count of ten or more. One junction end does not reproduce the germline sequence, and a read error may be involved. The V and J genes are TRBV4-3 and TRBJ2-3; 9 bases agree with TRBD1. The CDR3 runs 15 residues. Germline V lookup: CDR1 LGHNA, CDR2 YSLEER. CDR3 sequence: CASSQGQGSTDTQYF. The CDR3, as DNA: TGTGCCAGCAGTCAGGGACAGGGAAGCACAGATACGCAGTATTTT.

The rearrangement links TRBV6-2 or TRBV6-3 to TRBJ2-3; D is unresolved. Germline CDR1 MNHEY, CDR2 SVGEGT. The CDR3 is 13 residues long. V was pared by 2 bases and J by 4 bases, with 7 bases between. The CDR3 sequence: CASSYRLPDTQYF. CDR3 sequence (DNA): TGTGCCAGCAGTTACAGGCTTCCAGATACGCAGTATTTT.

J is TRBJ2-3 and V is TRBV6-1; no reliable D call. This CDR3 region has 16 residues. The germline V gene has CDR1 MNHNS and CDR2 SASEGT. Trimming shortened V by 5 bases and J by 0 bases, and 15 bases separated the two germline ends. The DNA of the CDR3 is TGTGCCAGCAGTCCCCGTGAGCGAACTAGCACAGATACGCAGTATTTT. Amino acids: CASSPRERTSTDTQYF.

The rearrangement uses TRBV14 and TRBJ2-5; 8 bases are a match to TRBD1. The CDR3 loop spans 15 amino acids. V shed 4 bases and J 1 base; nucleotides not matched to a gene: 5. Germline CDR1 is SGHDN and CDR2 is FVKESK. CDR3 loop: CASSPIDRGQETQYF. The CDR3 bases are TGTGCCAGCAGCCCTATCGACAGGGGCCAAGAGACCCAGTACTTC. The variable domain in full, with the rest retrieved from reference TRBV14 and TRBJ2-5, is EAGVTQFPSHSVIEKGQTVTLRCDPISGHDNLYWYRRVMGKEIKFLLHFVKESKQDESGMPNNRFLAERTGGTYSTLKVQPAELEDSGVYFCASSPIDRGQETQYFGPGTRLLVL.

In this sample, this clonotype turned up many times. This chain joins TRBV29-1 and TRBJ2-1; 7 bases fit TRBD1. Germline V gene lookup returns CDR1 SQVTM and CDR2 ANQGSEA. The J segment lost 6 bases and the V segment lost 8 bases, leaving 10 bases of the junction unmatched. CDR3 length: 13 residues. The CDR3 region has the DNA TGCAGCCTAACAGGGGTCGCGGCCAATGAGCAGTTCTTC. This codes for CSLTGVAANEQFF.